Shown below are 20 T cell receptor beta chains from a single sample sequenced in a study of blood T cell repertoires in COVID-19. Method: immunoSEQ multiplex PCR; TCRdb's copy keeps in-frame clones and lacks some. Here the sample spans 60,000 to 85,000 clones, over 70% being singletons. Sequencing input: peripheral blood. The receptor source for this set is an older man who had recovered from COVID-19.

The rearrangement joins TRBV30 to TRBJ2-1; D gene uncertain. CDR1 is GTSNPN and CDR2 is SVGIG in the germline V gene (reference sequence). Trimming took off 5 bases at V and 8 bases at J, with 13 bases between the two ends. The CDR3 is 12 residues long. CDR3 protein: CAWSPGSDEQFF. The CDR3 DNA is TGTGCCTGGTCCCCAGGCTCCGATGAGCAGTTCTTC.

This clone was observed a single time. The rearrangement uses TRBV14 and TRBJ1-2; perhaps TRBD1 as D (6 bases). Germline V gene lookup returns CDR1 SGHDN and CDR2 FVKESK. The CDR3 is made up of 17 amino acids. The V end was cut by 3 bases, the J end by 3 bases, with 20 bases between. The CDR3 here is CASSHTHYRVGDYGYTF. CDR3 in DNA: TGTGCCAGCAGCCATACTCATTACAGGGTAGGCGACTATGGCTACACCTTC. Complete variable domain (other parts from reference TRBV14 and TRBJ1-2): EAGVTQFPSHSVIEKGQTVTLRCDPISGHDNLYWYRRVMGKEIKFLLHFVKESKQDESGMPNNRFLAERTGGTYSTLKVQPAELEDSGVYFCASSHTHYRVGDYGYTFGSGTRLTVV.

V usage is TRBV7-2 and J usage is TRBJ2-1; possibly TRBD1 for D (5 bases). The germline V gene encodes CDR1 SGHTA and CDR2 FQGNSA. V was clipped by 5 bases and J by 4 bases, with 12 bases between them. The CDR3 covers 14 residues. The CDR3 loop reads CASSPWGAYNEQFF. The CDR3 nucleotides are TGTGCCAGCAGCCCCTGGGGCGCGTACAATGAGCAGTTCTTC.

The chain joins TRBV2 to TRBJ2-1; D gene unclear. This CDR3 has 15 residues. V was trimmed by 6 bases and J by 0 bases, leaving 12 bases between them. Germline lookup yields CDR1 SNHLY and CDR2 FYNNEI. CDR3 sequence reads: CASSITESSYNEQFF. CDR3 DNA sequence: TGTGCCAGCAGCATTACAGAGTCCTCCTACAATGAGCAGTTCTTC.

The rearrangement links TRBV5-6 to TRBJ1-6; the D gene is possibly TRBD1 (6 bases). Germline V gene data show CDR1 as SGHDT and CDR2 as YYEEEE. With 1 base removed from V and 7 bases from J, the gap between germline ends came to 9 bases. CDR3 length: 14 amino acids. The CDR3 sequence: CASSLTGNNSPLHF. The CDR3 DNA sequence: TGTGCCAGCAGCTTGACAGGGAACAATTCACCCCTCCACTTT.

The gene calls are TRBV25-1 and TRBJ2-3, with 8 bases matching TRBD2. CDR3 length: 15 amino acids. Losses at the gene ends were 2 bases for V and 7 bases for J; bases not matched to a gene: 8. Germline CDR1 reads MGHDK; CDR2 reads SYGVNS. The CDR3 loop reads CASSEIEGTRHTQYF. The CDR3, as DNA: TGTGCCAGCAGTGAAATCGAAGGGACTAGGCATACGCAGTATTTT.

This chain joins TRBV30 and TRBJ1-4; maybe TRBD1 (5 bases). Germline assignment: CDR1 GTSNPN and CDR2 SVGIG (reference sequence). Between the trimmed V and J ends, which lost 7 bases and 3 bases, there was a span of 9 bases. The length of the CDR3 is 12 residues. The CDR3 loop reads CASDTPNEKLFF. As DNA, the CDR3 is TGTGCCTCGGACACACCTAATGAAAAACTGTTTTTT.

J is TRBJ2-7 and V is TRBV18; TRBD1 is a possible D gene (6 bases). Germline values: CDR1 KGHSH, CDR2 LQKENI. There are 15 residues in the CDR3. The ends were cut back, 0 bases at V and 6 bases at J, with 15 bases in the middle. This chain's CDR3 is CASSPPGAGALEQYF. The DNA of the CDR3 is TGTGCCAGCTCACCACCGGGGGCAGGGGCCCTCGAGCAGTACTTC.

The chain uses TRBV29-1 and TRBJ2-5, with 8 bases that match TRBD1. The CDR3 has 13 residues. V trimming: 5 bases; J trimming: 4 bases; junction bases outside the gene matches: 6. Germline V CDR1 and CDR2: SQVTM, ANQGSEA. This CDR3 reads CSVSQGASETQYF. CDR3 coding DNA: TGCAGCGTTAGTCAGGGGGCGTCAGAGACCCAGTACTTC.

The rearrangement links TRBV6-5 to TRBJ1-1; 8 nucleotides match TRBD1. The CDR3 has 14 residues. CDR1 is MNHEY, CDR2 SVGAGI, per germline. V gave up 2 bases and J gave up 5 bases; unmatched junction bases: 4. CDR3 in amino acids: CASSYDRGKTEAFF. Written as DNA, the CDR3 is TGTGCCAGCAGTTACGACAGGGGAAAAACTGAAGCTTTCTTT.

This chain links TRBV5-1 with TRBJ2-3, with 10 positions matching TRBD1. Germline CDR1 is SGHRS and CDR2 is YFSETQ. Trimming took 2 bases from V and 1 from J; bases not matched to a gene: 1. This CDR3 is built from 15 residues. The CDR3 loop reads CASSFGQGGTDTQYF. CDR3 nucleotides: TGCGCCAGCAGCTTCGGACAGGGGGGCACAGATACGCAGTATTTT.

V and J are TRBV5-4 and TRBJ2-2; 8 bases agree with TRBD1. The CDR3 consists of 16 residues. V trimming: 3 bases; J trimming: 4 bases; junction bases outside the gene matches: 8. Looked up from germline, CDR1 is SGHNT and CDR2 is YYREEE (reference sequence). In DNA, the CDR3 is TGTGCCAGCAGCTCCGGACAGGGACGGAGCACCGGGGAGCTGTTTTTT. As protein: CASSSGQGRSTGELFF.

Only a few counts were recorded for this clone. The DNA for the CDR3 is TGTGCCAGCAGCCTGGGGGCCGTGGGGCATCAGCCCCAGCATTTT. Translated, it gives CASSLGAVGHQPQHF. The rearrangement joins TRBV11-2 to TRBJ1-5; weak D call: TRBD1 (6 bases). The length of the CDR3 is 15 residues. The germline V and J ends were trimmed by 5 bases and 5 bases, with 16 bases remaining between them. Germline V gene sequence: CDR1 SGHAT, CDR2 FQNNGV.

The CDR3 reads CASSQEQVLEAFF. The CDR3 bases are TGTGCCAGCAGCCAAGAACAGGTACTTGAAGCTTTCTTT. This chain joins TRBV14 and TRBJ1-1, with a weak D call TRBD1 (5 bases). Germline CDR1 reads SGHDN; CDR2 reads FVKESK. The CDR3 extends over 13 amino acids. The germline V and J ends were trimmed by 0 bases and 7 bases, with 9 bases remaining between them.

The genes are TRBV5-6 and TRBJ1-6, with 7 bases matching TRBD1. J lost 10 bases, V lost 2 bases, and 6 bases had no gene match. The CDR3 is 14 amino acids. Germline CDR1 is SGHDT and CDR2 is YYEEEE. As DNA, the CDR3 is TGTGCCAGCAGCTTTGACAGGGTGGAATCACCCCTCCACTTT. Translating it yields CASSFDRVESPLHF.

This sequence joins TRBV18 and TRBJ1-1; D unclear. Germline-derived CDR1 and CDR2 are KGHSH and LQKENI. The CDR3 is 15 residues long. Between the trimmed V and J ends, which lost 1 base and 3 bases, there was a span of 12 bases. This chain's CDR3 is CASSPLGWRDTEAFF. CDR3 in DNA: TGTGCCAGCTCACCACTCGGGTGGCGGGACACTGAAGCTTTCTTT.

The chain employs TRBV24-1 and TRBJ1-1; 10 bases line up with TRBD1. Germline lookup yields CDR1 KGHDR and CDR2 SFDVKD. The CDR3 spans 16 residues. Germline trimming cut 4 bases from V and 1 base from J; bases unmatched to any gene: 5. This chain's CDR3 is CATSDSDRGPNTEAFF. The DNA for the CDR3 is TGTGCCACCAGTGACTCAGACAGGGGGCCGAACACTGAAGCTTTCTTT.

The CDR3: CASSPGIPSYNEQFF. The CDR3 nucleotides read TGTGCCAGTAGTCCCGGGATCCCCTCCTACAATGAGCAGTTCTTC. The chain uses TRBV19 and TRBJ2-1, with D perhaps matching TRBD2 (5 bases). Germline V gene sequence: CDR1 LNHDA, CDR2 SQIVND (reference sequence). The length of the CDR3 is 15 residues. The ends were cut back, 5 bases at V and 0 bases at J, with 11 bases in the middle.

The chain links TRBV7-2 to TRBJ2-7; no firm D call. The V end lost 2 bases, the J end lost 2 bases, and 10 bases lay between the germline ends. Germline CDR1 and CDR2: SGHTA and FQGNSA. The length of the CDR3 is 14 residues. This CDR3 is CASSLSSATYEQYF. As DNA, the CDR3 is TGTGCCAGCAGCTTATCCTCAGCGACCTACGAGCAGTACTTC.

As concerns this clone: At the DNA level, this CDR3 is encoded by other sequences in the same sample as well. Here the CDR3 DNA reads TGTGCCAGCAGCCCAGGCTACGAGCAGTACTTC. Translating it yields CASSPGYEQYF. The chain has TRBV7-2 and TRBJ2-7; D unclear. Trimming took off 5 bases at V and 3 bases at J, with 5 bases between the two ends. Germline V gene lookup returns CDR1 SGHTA and CDR2 FQGNSA. CDR3 length: 11 residues.